This T cell receptor beta chain was profiled in a study of blood T cell repertoires in COVID-19. Profiling relied on immunoSEQ multiplex PCR, and the TCRdb table lists in-frame clones only, not all of them. The sample shows 100,000 to 150,000 clones, roughly 85% of them seen only once. Losses at the gene ends were 3 bases for V and 0 bases for J; bases not matched to a gene: 6. The germline CDR1 and CDR2 sequences are PRHDT and FYEKMQ (reference sequence). The length of the CDR3 is 16 residues. This chain connects TRBV13 to TRBJ1-2; TRBD1 matches at 8 bases. Sequenced input: peripheral blood. The TCR was taken from a man in his forties or fifties with acute or convalescent COVID-19. In DNA, the CDR3 is TGTGCCAGCAGCTTGGGCAGGGGGCAGTCTAACTATGGCTACACCTTC. It specifies CASSLGRGQSNYGYTF.